The 15 T cell receptor beta chains given below trace back to one sample, sequenced in a study of T cell repertoires in cytomegalovirus infection. TCRdb ran MiXCR on the reads and lists one entry per CDR3 protein. Counted here are some 150,000 distinct CDR3 sequences, roughly a quarter occurring once; the ten biggest clones make up roughly 11%. Sequenced: PBMCs. The receptor set was obtained from a human donor in good health (CMV status not recorded). Some clones in this sample may be carry-over from other donors' samples.

This clonotype has just a few counts. The chain combines TRBV27 with TRBJ2-1, with TRBD2 as a possible D gene (5 bases). The length of the CDR3 is 13 residues. CDR1 MNHEY and CDR2 SMNVEV come from the germline V gene (reference sequence). The ends were cut back, 1 base at V and 9 bases at J, with 10 bases in the middle. The DNA for the CDR3 is TGTGCCAGCAGTTTATTTCCTAGCAGTGAGCAGTTCTTC. This translates into CASSLFPSSEQFF.

The chain couples TRBV20-1 to TRBJ2-1, with TRBD2 identical over 7 bases. CDR1 DFQATT and CDR2 SNEGSKA come from the germline V gene (reference sequence). This CDR3 is built from 14 residues. V trimming: 6 bases; J trimming: 5 bases; junction bases outside the gene matches: 10. CDR3: CSAFSGGRNNEQFF. The CDR3 DNA reads as TGCAGTGCATTCAGTGGCGGGAGAAACAATGAGCAGTTCTTC.

The V call is TRBV6-1, the J call TRBJ2-1; 8 nucleotides line up with TRBD2. The V gene end was trimmed by 5 bases and the J gene end by 7 bases; junction bases not matched to a gene: 13. Germline lookup yields CDR1 MNHNS and CDR2 SASEGT. The CDR3 sequence is 16 residues long. CDR3 region: CASSYSGGRPRNEQFF. The CDR3 nucleotides read TGTGCCAGCAGTTACTCAGGCGGGAGGCCCAGGAATGAGCAGTTCTTC.

This sequence joins TRBV5-4 and TRBJ2-1, with D unclear. Per the germline V gene, CDR1 is SGHNT and CDR2 is YYREEE (reference sequence). This CDR3 is built from 13 residues. Trimming shortened V by 0 bases and J by 11 bases, and 12 bases separated the two germline ends. The CDR3: CASSLELARQQFF. The DNA of the CDR3 is TGTGCCAGCAGCTTGGAACTGGCGAGGCAGCAGTTCTTC.

In this sample, this clonotype turned up many times. The J gene is TRBJ1-4, the V gene TRBV12-3 or TRBV12-4; 11 bases are shared with TRBD1. The CDR3 has 18 residues. Losses at the gene ends were 2 bases for V and 0 bases for J; bases not matched to a gene: 5. The CDR3, as DNA: TGTGCCAGCAGTTTATGGACAGGGGGCGTTGCAACTAATGAAAAACTGTTTTTT. Translating gives CASSLWTGGVATNEKLFF.

The gene calls are TRBV28 and TRBJ1-2; D uncertain. Germline CDR1 MDHEN, CDR2 SYDVKM. This CDR3 is built from 12 residues. The germline V and J ends were trimmed by 6 bases and 5 bases, with 10 bases remaining between them. Written as DNA, the CDR3 is TGTGCCAGCAGCATACCGTCGTATGGCTACACCTTC. It is translated as CASSIPSYGYTF.

The V call is TRBV5-1, the J call TRBJ2-2; D unresolved. This CDR3 region has 13 residues. In germline, CDR1 is SGHRS, CDR2 YFSETQ. V gave up 2 bases and J gave up 6 bases, with 8 bases separating them. CDR3 protein: CASSFAPAGELFF. The CDR3 DNA follows: TGCGCCAGCAGCTTTGCGCCGGCCGGGGAGCTGTTTTTT. Combining the CDR3 with reference TRBV5-1 and TRBJ2-2 gives the whole variable domain KAGVTQTPRYLIKTRGQQVTLSCSPISGHRSVSWYQQTPGQGLQFLFEYFSETQRNKGNFPGRFSGRQFSNSRSEMNVSTLELGDSALYLCASSFAPAGELFFGEGSRLTVL.

V usage is TRBV6-6 and J usage is TRBJ2-5, with 9 positions matching TRBD2. V was clipped by 0 bases and J by 1 base; unmatched bases: 9. This CDR3 spans 18 amino acids. The germline V gene has CDR1 MNHNY and CDR2 SVGAGI (reference sequence). The CDR3 bases are TGTGCCAGCAGTTACTCTGGGCTAGCGGGGACCCTCCAAGAGACCCAGTACTTC. Translating gives CASSYSGLAGTLQETQYF.

This clonotype was detected many times. The chain joins TRBV7-2 to TRBJ1-5; D might be TRBD1 (5 bases). This CDR3 comprises 13 residues. Germline CDR1 SGHTA, CDR2 FQGNSA. V lost 5 bases to trimming and J lost 4 bases, with 9 bases between them. CDR3 sequence: CASSPDRNQPQHF. DNA of the CDR3: TGTGCCAGCAGCCCCGACAGAAATCAGCCCCAGCATTTT. Full variable domain (rest looked up from reference TRBV7-2 and TRBJ1-5): GAGVSQSPSNKVTEKGKDVELRCDPISGHTALYWYRQSLGQGLEFLIYFQGNSAPDKSGLPSDRFSAERTGGSVSTLTIQRTQQEDSAVYLCASSPDRNQPQHFGDGTRLSIL.

This clonotype was seen more than once but under ten times. This sequence joins TRBV28 and TRBJ1-3; 8 bases agree with TRBD1. Germline V gives CDR1 MDHEN, CDR2 SYDVKM. The CDR3 is 14 amino acids. Losses at the gene ends were 6 bases for V and 2 bases for J; bases not matched to a gene: 3. CDR3 nucleotide sequence: TGTGCCAGCAGGTCACAGGGGGCTGGAAACACCATATATTTT. Translating gives CASRSQGAGNTIYF.

About this clonotype itself: Relative to the germline gene, one junction end is altered; a read error may explain this. The V and J genes are TRBV5-1 and TRBJ2-7; no firm D call. CDR3 length equals 11 residues. Per the germline V gene, CDR1 is SGHRS and CDR2 is YFSETQ. CDR3 nucleotide sequence: TGCGCCAGCAGCTTAGGAGAAGAGCAGTGCTTC. Translating gives CASSLGEEQCF.

This clonotype was counted ten times or more. V and J are TRBV2 and TRBJ2-7; no clear D. V dropped 3 bases and J dropped 0 bases, with 6 bases sitting between them. CDR1 and CDR2 from the germline V gene are SNHLY and FYNNEI. CDR3 size: 13 residues. This CDR3 reads CASSDQTSYEQYF. CDR3 DNA sequence: TGTGCCAGCAGTGATCAGACCTCCTACGAGCAGTACTTC.

This clonotype was detected many times. The chain is built from TRBV5-1 and TRBJ2-3, with D perhaps matching TRBD2 (6 bases). V lost 0 bases and J lost 3, with 14 bases in between. Germline V gene lookup returns CDR1 SGHRS and CDR2 YFSETQ. CDR3 size: 16 residues. DNA for the CDR3: TGCGCCAGCAGCTTGGGAGCCGGGACTGAGACAGATACGCAGTATTTT. Protein: CASSLGAGTETDTQYF.

The rearrangement uses TRBV12-3 or TRBV12-4 and TRBJ2-1; tentatively, D is TRBD1 (6 bases). The CDR3 consists of 17 residues. Deletions cut 4 bases from V and 0 bases from J, with 16 bases between. The CDR3: CASSSSLRGSSYNEQFF. The CDR3 bases are TGTGCCAGCAGTTCCTCCTTGAGGGGGAGCTCCTACAATGAGCAGTTCTTC.

This clonotype was recorded many times. This chain connects TRBV12-3 or TRBV12-4 to TRBJ1-1, with unresolved D. The germline V and J ends were trimmed by 2 bases and 6 bases, with 4 bases remaining between them. The CDR3 is 11 amino acids. The CDR3 here is CASSLFPEAFF. The CDR3 nucleotides are TGTGCCAGCAGTTTATTCCCTGAAGCTTTCTTT.